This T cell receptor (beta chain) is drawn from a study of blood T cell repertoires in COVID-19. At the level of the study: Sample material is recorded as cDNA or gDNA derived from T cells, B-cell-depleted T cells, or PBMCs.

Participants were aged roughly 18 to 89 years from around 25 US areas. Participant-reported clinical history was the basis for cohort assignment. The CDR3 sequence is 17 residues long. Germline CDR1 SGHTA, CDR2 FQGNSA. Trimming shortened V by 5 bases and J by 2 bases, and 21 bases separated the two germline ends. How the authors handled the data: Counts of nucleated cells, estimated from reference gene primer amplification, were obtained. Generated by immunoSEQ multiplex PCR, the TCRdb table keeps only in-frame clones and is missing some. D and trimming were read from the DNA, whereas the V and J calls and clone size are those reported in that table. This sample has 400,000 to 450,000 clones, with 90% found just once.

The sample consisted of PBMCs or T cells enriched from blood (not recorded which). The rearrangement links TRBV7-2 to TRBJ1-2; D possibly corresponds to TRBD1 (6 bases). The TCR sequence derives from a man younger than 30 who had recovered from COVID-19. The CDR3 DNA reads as TGTGCCAGCAGCGGTGATGGGGGGGGCCGGATCAACTATGGCTACACCTTC. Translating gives CASSGDGGGRINYGYTF. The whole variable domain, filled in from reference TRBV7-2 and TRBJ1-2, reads GAGVSQSPSNKVTEKGKDVELRCDPISGHTALYWYRQSLGQGLEFLIYFQGNSAPDKSGLPSDRFSAERTGGSVSTLTIQRTQQEDSAVYLCASSGDGGGRINYGYTFGSGTRLTVV.